Presented here are 6 T cell receptor beta chains from one specimen sequenced in a study of human T cells and chemical hapten exposure listed by TCRdb under 2021. Receptor libraries were prepared by RACE. Reads for this sample came from a NextSeq 500. TCRdb ran its own pipeline on the public reads, namely fastp trimming at Q25 and MiXCR clone calling, and kept in-frame beta chains. Every distinct CDR3 protein forms one entry, paired with its most common genes and DNA. The sample table holds more than 300,000 distinct CDR3 sequences, of which around 5.5% were seen once. The ten top clones hold under 9.5% of the sample. Sample time point, as interpreted from the label and publication: pre-sensitization, week 0. Interpreted using the paper, the treatment or condition label stands for: therapeutic diphenylcyclopropenone sensitization with weekly scalp DPC. The sample in question was whole blood, obtained in connection with sensitization to the hapten diphenylcyclopropenone (DPC). The receptors derive from a young woman with alopecia areata. Some clones in this sample may be carry-over from other donors' samples.

The chain carries TRBV27 and TRBJ2-5; 12 bases are shared with TRBD2. The ends lost 6 bases at V and 2 bases at J; junction bases unmatched: 10. The CDR3 runs to 17 residues. From germline, CDR1 is MNHEY and CDR2 SMNVEV (reference sequence). In DNA, the CDR3 is TGTGCCAGCAGCTTTACTAGCGGGGGGTCTTATCAAGAGACCCAGTACTTC. Encoded protein: CASSFTSGGSYQETQYF.

This clonotype was recorded at least ten times. The chain employs TRBV20-1 and TRBJ2-7; D unresolved. V was cut by 6 bases and J by 2 bases, with 14 bases left in between. Per the germline V gene, CDR1 is DFQATT and CDR2 is SNEGSKA (reference sequence). The CDR3 has 13 amino acids. DNA of the CDR3: TGCAGTGCACTCGACACCTCACCCTACGAGCAGTACTTC. Translated: CSALDTSPYEQYF.

The table lists this clonotype with many counts. V and J are TRBV10-2 and TRBJ2-3; 12 bases match TRBD2. Germline-derived CDR1 and CDR2 are WSHSY and SAAADI. V lost 6 bases and J lost 5; bases outside the gene matches: 3. The CDR3 contains 14 residues. The chain's CDR3 is CASRTSGGGDTQYF. CDR3 nucleotides: TGCGCCAGCAGGACTAGCGGGGGAGGAGATACGCAGTATTTT.

This clonotype came up many times. This chain joins TRBV15 and TRBJ2-2, with 7 bases fitting TRBD1. The CDR3 consists of 16 residues. The trim removed 2 bases at V and 1 base at J, leaving 4 bases unmatched. Germline-derived CDR1 and CDR2 are LNHNV and YYDKDF (reference sequence). The CDR3 loop reads CATSRYRTGNTGELFF. CDR3 DNA: TGTGCCACCAGCAGATATAGGACAGGGAACACCGGGGAGCTGTTTTTT.

The chain couples TRBV14 to TRBJ2-3; D uncertain. Germline V gene lookup returns CDR1 SGHDN and CDR2 FVKESK. The V end lost 1 base, the J end lost 0 bases, and 8 bases lay between the germline ends. This CDR3 spans 15 amino acids. The CDR3 coding sequence is TGTGCCAGCAGCCAAGCCGGATGGAGCACAGATACGCAGTATTTT. Protein: CASSQAGWSTDTQYF.

This clonotype was found many times. The chain has TRBV3-1 and TRBJ1-1; D call uncertain. The V end lost 4 bases, the J end lost 5 bases, and 14 bases lay between the germline ends. CDR1 is LGHDT, CDR2 YNNKEL, per germline (reference sequence). CDR3 length equals 14 residues. CDR3 loop: CASSPNLQRTEAFF. The CDR3 DNA follows: TGTGCCAGCAGCCCTAACCTACAGAGAACTGAAGCTTTCTTT.